A selection of T cell receptor beta chains follows, all from one sample in a study of Ad26.COV2.S vaccination and SARS-CoV-2 variants. Profiled with immunoSEQ multiplex PCR; TCRdb holds only in-frame clones, not every one. Of 200,000 to 250,000 clones in the sample, roughly 88% are singletons; the top ten hold around a tenth. The sample here was peripheral blood, taken in a trial of Ad26.COV2.S vaccine versus placebo. The receptors originated from a person aged 18-60 years who received the Ad26.COV2.S COVID-19 vaccine or a placebo. Both conserved end residues are part of each CDR3. D genes are given only for firm matches. Clone size appears in some rows only: once, few, many, or a class for an expanded clone.

V: TRBV10-3; J: TRBJ2-1; size: NA; D: NA; CDR3: CAITRAGEDEQFF; DNA: TGTGCCATCACTAGGGCAGGTGAAGATGAGCAGTTCTTC
V: TRBV9; J: TRBJ2-1; size: NA; D: TRBD2; CDR3: CASSVVTSGLEQFF; DNA: TGTGCCAGCAGCGTAGTTACTAGCGGACTAGAGCAGTTCTTC
V: TRBV7-3; J: TRBJ1-1; size: NA; D: NA; CDR3: CASSSATGSGTEAFF; DNA: TGTGCCAGCAGCTCGGCTACGGGGTCGGGGACTGAAGCTTTCTTT
V: TRBV3-1/TRBV3-2; J: TRBJ2-1; size: NA; D: NA; CDR3: CASSQDMRYGTEQFF; DNA: TGTGCCAGCAGCCAAGATATGAGGTATGGGACAGAGCAGTTCTTC
V: TRBV6-4; J: TRBJ1-4; size: few; D: NA; CDR3: CASSDSGGILFF; DNA: TGTGCCAGCAGTGACTCGGGGGGTATTCTGTTTTTT
V: TRBV28; J: TRBJ1-5; size: NA; D: NA; CDR3: CASSLVQGNQPQHF; DNA: TGTGCCAGCAGTTTAGTACAGGGAAATCAGCCCCAGCATTTT
V: TRBV6-6; J: TRBJ2-5; size: NA; D: NA; CDR3: CASSYSWEGVQETQYF; DNA: TGTGCCAGCAGTTACTCTTGGGAGGGGGTCCAAGAGACCCAGTACTTC
V: TRBV4-1; J: TRBJ1-5; size: NA; D: TRBD1; CDR3: CASSNVKQGSQPQHF; DNA: TGCGCCAGCTCTAACGTTAAACAGGGGAGCCAGCCCCAGCATTTT
V: TRBV6-5; J: TRBJ1-5; size: NA; D: NA; CDR3: CASRMFNQPQHF; DNA: TGTGCCAGCAGGATGTTCAATCAGCCCCAGCATTTT
V: TRBV12-3/TRBV12-4; J: TRBJ2-7; size: NA; D: NA; CDR3: CASRDGTSNEQYF; DNA: TGTGCCAGCAGGGACGGGACGTCGAACGAGCAGTACTTC
V: TRBV28; J: TRBJ1-5; size: NA; D: NA; CDR3: CASSPRTVLKPQHF; DNA: TGTGCCAGCAGTCCAAGGACGGTTTTAAAGCCCCAGCATTTT
V: TRBV30; J: TRBJ1-5; size: NA; D: NA; CDR3: CAWSVGGPGPNQPQHF; DNA: TGTGCCTGGAGTGTAGGGGGGCCCGGGCCCAATCAGCCCCAGCATTTT